The next 2 T cell receptor beta chains were all read from a single sample in a study of T cells in Graves' hyperthyroidism and ophthalmopathy. TCR beta CDR3 regions were amplified from RNA. Primed by the HTBI set, a first-round RT-PCR was run on the TCR CDR3. TCRdb processed the multiplex PCR reads anew with MiXCR; each CDR3 protein has one entry. Here the sample spans approximately 740,000 distinct CDR3 sequences, roughly 15% being singletons. Specimen: blood. The receptors were gathered from a woman younger than 30 with Graves' hyperthyroidism.

This chain connects TRBV4-2 to TRBJ2-4, with 8 bases that match TRBD2. J gave up 9 bases and V 5 bases, and 6 bases lay outside the gene matches. This CDR3 has 13 residues. Germline V gene lookup returns CDR1 LGHNA and CDR2 YNFKEQ. In DNA form, the CDR3 reads TGTGCCAGCAGCGACCAGCGGGGGAGCATTCAGTACTTC. This codes for CASSDQRGSIQYF.

The genes are TRBV7-9 and TRBJ1-1, with unresolved D. Trimming stripped 5 bases from V and 3 bases from J, with 10 bases between. The CDR3 runs to 13 residues. The germline gives CDR1 SEHNR, CDR2 FQNEAQ (reference sequence). The CDR3 DNA sequence: TGTGCCAGCAGCCCTTTTGGCGACACTGAAGCTTTCTTT. Protein sequence: CASSPFGDTEAFF.